What follows are 4 T cell receptor beta chains derived from one specimen sequenced in a study. In TCRdb, the RT-PCR reads were re-called with MiXCR into one record per CDR3 protein. This sample carries hundreds of thousands of distinct CDR3 sequences, 14% of them seen once, and the ten largest clones take around 3.3%. Sequencing was done on a sample of memory CD4+ T cells from blood. These receptors were obtained from a female donor in good health, serving as a healthy control.

This clonotype has only a few counts. This chain links TRBV7-9 with TRBJ1-1; D not certain. The CDR3 runs 15 residues. The V and J ends lost 1 base and 7 bases respectively, with 16 bases between them. The germline CDR1 and CDR2 sequences are SEHNR and FQNEAQ (reference sequence). The CDR3 DNA is TGTGCCAGCAGCTTAGAAGTCGGATGGCAGAATGAAGCTTTCTTT. Translating gives CASSLEVGWQNEAFF.

V gene TRBV28 combines with J gene TRBJ1-2; D gene unclear. With 9 bases removed from V and 4 bases from J, the gap between germline ends came to 15 bases. The CDR3 length is 13 residues. Germline loops: CDR1 MDHEN, CDR2 SYDVKM. Here the CDR3 DNA reads TGTGCCAGTTCCTCCCCAACCACCTATGGCTACACCTTC. Its protein product is CASSSPTTYGYTF.

In its sample, this clonotype was seen a few times. The chain employs TRBV20-1 and TRBJ2-2; possibly TRBD2 for D (7 bases). Germline CDR1 and CDR2: DFQATT and SNEGSKA (reference sequence). The CDR3 is made up of 15 amino acids. The V and J ends lost 7 bases and 2 bases respectively, with 17 bases between them. The CDR3 nucleotides are TGCAGTGTACGTGAGGGGGGACTAAACACCGGGGAGCTGTTTTTT. Its translation: CSVREGGLNTGELFF.

The chain combines TRBV5-5 with TRBJ1-5; D not resolved. CDR1 and CDR2 (germline): SGHKS, YYEKEE (reference sequence). V lost 1 base to trimming and J lost 2 bases, with 10 bases between them. The CDR3 is 15 amino acids. The CDR3 sequence is CASSLSVLGNQPQHF. The CDR3 DNA sequence: TGTGCCAGCAGCTTGAGTGTATTAGGCAATCAGCCCCAGCATTTT.